These 25 T cell receptor beta chains originate from one sample sequenced in a study of PD-1 blockade in classical Hodgkin lymphoma. Some clones are missing from TCRdb's copy, which holds only in-frame ones; the method was immunoSEQ multiplex PCR. The sample lists 20,000 to 30,000 clones, around three quarters occurring once. After autologous stem cell transplantation all patients relapsed, and prior brentuximab vedotin exposure differed between cohorts. The sample in question was peripheral blood mononuclear cells (PBMCs), obtained before the second cycle of nivolumab. The receptors were sampled from a human donor with classical Hodgkin lymphoma.

This clone was detected only a few times. One end of the junction is discordant with germline, which a read error may explain. This chain uses TRBV5-4 with TRBJ2-1; D unresolved. Germline V CDR1 and CDR2: SGHNT, YYREEE (reference sequence). The CDR3 is 12 amino acids. Here the CDR3 reads CASSPSDNEQFF. CDR3 in DNA: TGTGCCAGCAGCCCCTCCGACAATGAGCAGTTCTTC.

The gene calls are TRBV6-1 and TRBJ1-3; tentatively, D is TRBD1 (5 bases). The CDR3 runs to 15 residues. Germline V gives CDR1 MNHNS, CDR2 SASEGT. The germline V and J ends were trimmed by 0 bases and 2 bases, with 8 bases remaining between them. The DNA for the CDR3 is TGTGCCAGCAGTGAAGCACGGGGGGCTGGAAACACCATATATTTT. Protein sequence: CASSEARGAGNTIYF.

The chain is built from TRBV6-6 and TRBJ2-1; the D is unclear. Deletions cut 4 bases from V and 6 bases from J, with 16 bases between. This CDR3 is 15 amino acids long. Per the germline V gene, CDR1 is MNHNY and CDR2 is SVGAGI (reference sequence). CDR3 amino acids: CASSSAGSGFNEQFF. The DNA of the CDR3 is TGTGCCAGCAGTTCCGCCGGGTCAGGATTCAATGAGCAGTTCTTC.

V usage is TRBV10-1 and J usage is TRBJ1-5; 7 bases map to TRBD1. Germline CDR1 WNHNN, CDR2 SYGVQD (reference sequence). The CDR3 is 22 amino acids. V was pared by 0 bases and J by 0 bases, with 20 bases of the junction left unmatched. The CDR3 DNA is TGCGCCAGCAGTGAGTCTAAATTCTGGGGACAGTCCGGATCCGGTAGCAATCAGCCCCAGCATTTT. This sequence encodes CASSESKFWGQSGSGSNQPQHF.

The chain uses TRBV2 and TRBJ2-1; TRBD2 might be the D (5 bases). CDR3 length: 14 amino acids. V lost 7 bases to trimming and J lost 6 bases, with 16 bases between them. Per the germline V gene, CDR1 is SNHLY and CDR2 is FYNNEI. As DNA, the CDR3 is TGTGCCAGCACATCGACGGGAACGGGCAATGAGCAGTTCTTC. As protein: CASTSTGTGNEQFF.

As regards this clone: Compared with germline, one end of the junction differs, possibly owing to a read error. The chain is built from TRBV7-7 and TRBJ2-5; TRBD2 matches 9 bases. Germline V gene data show CDR1 as SSHAT and CDR2 as FNYEAQ (reference sequence). The CDR3 runs to 14 residues. CDR3 DNA sequence: TGTGCTAGCAGCCCTAGCGGGACGGAAGAGACCCAGTACTTC. This encodes CASSPSGTEETQYF.

The chain couples TRBV6-5 to TRBJ1-4; D remains unclear. Trimming left V 0 bases short and J 8 bases short, with 13 bases between. The CDR3 covers 15 residues. Germline loops: CDR1 MNHEY, CDR2 SVGAGI. The DNA of the CDR3 is TGTGCCAGCAGTTACTCGAAGGTTGTATACGAAAAACTGTTTTTT. Translating gives CASSYSKVVYEKLFF.

V is TRBV9 and J is TRBJ1-3, with D tentatively TRBD1 (6 bases). This CDR3 is built from 16 residues. V lost 4 bases and J lost 7, with 21 bases in between. Germline CDR1 SGDLS, CDR2 YYNGEE. The CDR3 reads CASSTGSRGRVNTIYF. The CDR3 coding sequence is TGTGCCAGCAGCACCGGGTCCAGGGGACGGGTGAACACCATATATTTT.

The chain carries TRBV2 and TRBJ1-5; D ambiguous. CDR1 SNHLY and CDR2 FYNNEI come from the germline V gene. Trimming removed 0 bases at V and 9 bases at J, with 6 bases between. This CDR3 has 12 residues. This CDR3 reads CASSEALRPQHF. Written as DNA, the CDR3 is TGTGCCAGCAGTGAAGCCTTGCGGCCCCAGCATTTT.

V and J are TRBV13 and TRBJ2-3, with D possibly being TRBD2 (6 bases). Germline V CDR1 and CDR2: PRHDT, FYEKMQ (reference sequence). This CDR3 is built from 16 residues. V was shortened by 1 base and J by 1 base, with 12 bases between the two germline ends. Here the CDR3 DNA reads TGTGCCAGCAGCTTAGCTCGGGGGATTGGCACAGATACGCAGTATTTT. Protein sequence: CASSLARGIGTDTQYF. Combining the CDR3 with reference TRBV13 and TRBJ2-3 gives the whole variable domain AAGVIQSPRHLIKEKRETATLKCYPIPRHDTVYWYQQGPGQDPQFLISFYEKMQSDKGSIPDRFSAQQFSDYHSELNMSSLELGDSALYFCASSLARGIGTDTQYFGPGTRLTVL.

This sequence joins TRBV29-1 and TRBJ1-2; 9 nucleotides line up with TRBD1. The CDR3 totals 13 residues. The V gene's germline CDR1 is SQVTM and CDR2 ANQGSEA. Trimming at V came to 6 bases and at J to 1 base, leaving 3 bases not matched to a gene. CDR3 in amino acids: CSVRQGDNYGYTF. The DNA for the CDR3 is TGCAGCGTCAGACAGGGGGATAACTATGGCTACACCTTC.

The J gene is TRBJ2-7, the V gene TRBV5-6; a weak D match, TRBD1 (5 bases). The CDR3 length is 13 residues. The germline V and J ends were trimmed by 4 bases and 0 bases, with 8 bases remaining between them. In germline, CDR1 is SGHDT, CDR2 YYEEEE. This CDR3 reads CASSGQNSYEQYF. DNA of the CDR3: TGTGCCAGCAGCGGACAAAACTCCTACGAGCAGTACTTC.

This chain joins TRBV28 and TRBJ1-2, with a tentative D call TRBD1 (5 bases). The CDR3 covers 14 residues. V was trimmed by 2 bases and J by 3 bases, leaving 10 bases between them. The germline gives CDR1 MDHEN, CDR2 SYDVKM. The CDR3: CASSLGRGHYGYTF. In DNA form, the CDR3 reads TGTGCCAGCAGTTTAGGGAGGGGTCACTATGGCTACACCTTC.

This clone was seen a few times. The identical CDR3 is also encoded by other nucleotide sequences in the sample. The genes are TRBV7-6 and TRBJ2-7, with D unresolved. Germline V gene sequence: CDR1 SGHVS, CDR2 FNYEAQ. V was clipped by 1 base and J by 3 bases, with 7 bases between them. The CDR3 contains 13 residues. The CDR3: CASSLVRNYEQYF. DNA for the CDR3: TGTGCCAGCAGCTTAGTCCGGAACTACGAGCAGTACTTC.

The chain couples TRBV6-5 to TRBJ2-3; perhaps TRBD1 as D (6 bases). V lost 0 bases and J 5 bases, leaving 15 bases between the germline ends. CDR3 length equals 16 residues. Germline V gene data show CDR1 as MNHEY and CDR2 as SVGAGI. This chain's CDR3 is CASSYSFGQGLDTQYF. Written as DNA, the CDR3 is TGTGCCAGCAGTTACTCTTTTGGGCAGGGGTTAGATACGCAGTATTTT.

The chain is built from TRBV6-5 and TRBJ2-1, with D perhaps matching TRBD1 (6 bases). V gave up 0 bases and J gave up 6 bases, with 6 bases separating them. The CDR3 covers 13 residues. Germline V gives CDR1 MNHEY, CDR2 SVGAGI. The DNA for the CDR3 is TGTGCCAGCAGTTACTCGGACAGCAATGAGCAGTTCTTC. It codes for CASSYSDSNEQFF.

V is TRBV6-5 and J is TRBJ2-6; D is ambiguous. The ends were cut back, 2 bases at V and 4 bases at J, with 6 bases in the middle. Looked up from germline, CDR1 is MNHEY and CDR2 is SVGAGI. This CDR3 is 14 amino acids long. The CDR3 nucleotides read TGTGCCAGCAGTTACCAGGCGGGGGCCAACGTCCTGACTTTC. Residues: CASSYQAGANVLTF.

Written as DNA, the CDR3 is TGTGCCAGCAGTTTTGGTGAGGAGGCTGAAGCTTTCTTT. Amino acids: CASSFGEEAEAFF. This sequence joins TRBV28 and TRBJ1-1; D gene ambiguous. This CDR3 region has 13 residues. V was pared by 3 bases and J by 6 bases, with 11 bases between. CDR1 and CDR2 from the germline V gene are MDHEN and SYDVKM.

The genes are TRBV5-5 and TRBJ2-3, with D perhaps TRBD2 (6 bases). This CDR3 contains 14 residues. Germline assignment: CDR1 SGHKS and CDR2 YYEKEE (reference sequence). V gave up 2 bases and J gave up 10 bases, with 17 bases separating them. The CDR3 sequence is CASSFEWSGAPQYF. The CDR3 DNA reads TGTGCCAGCAGCTTCGAATGGTCGGGAGCACCGCAGTATTTT.

This chain uses TRBV25-1 with TRBJ2-7, with TRBD2 as a possible D gene (6 bases). Trimming pared 9 bases from V and 6 bases from J, leaving 15 bases between. The CDR3 has 12 residues. The germline gives CDR1 MGHDK, CDR2 SYGVNS. CDR3 nucleotides: TGTGCCAGTCGGGGGTCAGGTGGCGAGCAGTACTTC. It specifies CASRGSGGEQYF.

The rearrangement links TRBV21-1 to TRBJ2-3; the table's D call TRBD1 went unverified against the DNA. TRBV21-1 is described as a pseudogene. This CDR3 is built from 17 residues. The DNA of the CDR3 is TGTGCCAGCAGCAAAGAAGGCAGGGAATCTAGCACAGATACGCAGTATTTT. As protein: CASSKEGRESSTDTQYF.

This clone was seen once. The chain couples TRBV23-1 to TRBJ2-7, with 11 bases lining up with TRBD1. TRBV23-1 is an ORF for which the function is uncertain. The length of the CDR3 is 14 residues. The V and J ends lost 3 bases and 2 bases, in that order; junction bases with no gene match: 0. In nucleotides, the CDR3 is TGCGCCAGCAGTCAGGGACAGGGGGCCTACGAGCAGTACTTC. Residues: CASSQGQGAYEQYF.

V gene TRBV5-1 combines with J gene TRBJ2-7; TRBD2 matches 10 bases. Germline assignment: CDR1 SGHRS and CDR2 YFSETQ. V was pared by 1 base and J by 2 bases, with 15 bases of the junction left unmatched. The CDR3 sequence is 19 residues long. CDR3 sequence (DNA): TGCGCCAGCAGCTTGAGGGCTAGCGGGAGAAGCCCTACCACCTACGAGCAGTACTTC. Its translation: CASSLRASGRSPTTYEQYF.

In this sample, this clone turned up a few times. The genes are TRBV19 and TRBJ1-5; a possible D gene is TRBD1 (5 bases). CDR1 and CDR2 (germline): LNHDA, SQIVND (reference sequence). CDR3 size: 14 residues. The V end was cut by 5 bases, the J end by 5 bases, with 13 bases between. The CDR3 is CASSRGGRHQPQHF. In DNA form, the CDR3 reads TGTGCCAGTAGTCGCGGGGGACGGCATCAGCCCCAGCATTTT.

A few counts support this clone. V is TRBV6-1 and J is TRBJ2-1, with D perhaps being TRBD1 or TRBD2 (6 bases each). V shed 6 bases and J shed 6 bases, with 18 bases lying between them. Germline V gene sequence: CDR1 MNHNS, CDR2 SASEGT. The CDR3 runs 15 residues. CDR3 protein: CASRSLLGGGNEQFF. In nucleotides, the CDR3 is TGTGCCAGCAGGTCCCTACTAGGGGGAGGCAATGAGCAGTTCTTC.